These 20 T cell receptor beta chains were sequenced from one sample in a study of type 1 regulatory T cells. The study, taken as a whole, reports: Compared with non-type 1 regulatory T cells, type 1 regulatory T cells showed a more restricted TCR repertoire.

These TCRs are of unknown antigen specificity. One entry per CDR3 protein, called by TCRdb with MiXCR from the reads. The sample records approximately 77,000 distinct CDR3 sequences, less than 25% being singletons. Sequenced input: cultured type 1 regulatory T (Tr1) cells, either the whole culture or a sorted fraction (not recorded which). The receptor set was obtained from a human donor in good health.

CDR3 region: CASSQGQTGNTIYF. In DNA, the CDR3 is TGCGCCAGTAGTCAAGGGCAAACTGGAAACACCATATATTTT. V and J are TRBV5-1 and TRBJ1-3; the D is unclear. The CDR3 loop spans 14 amino acids. Trimming pared 8 bases from V and 2 bases from J, leaving 14 bases between. Germline lookup yields CDR1 SGHRS and CDR2 YFSETQ.

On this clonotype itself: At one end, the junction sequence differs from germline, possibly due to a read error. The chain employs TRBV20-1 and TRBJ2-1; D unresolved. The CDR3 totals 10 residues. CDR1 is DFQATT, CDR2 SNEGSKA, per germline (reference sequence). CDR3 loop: CNAFYNEQFF. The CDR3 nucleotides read TGCAATGCTTTCTACAATGAGCAGTTCTTC.

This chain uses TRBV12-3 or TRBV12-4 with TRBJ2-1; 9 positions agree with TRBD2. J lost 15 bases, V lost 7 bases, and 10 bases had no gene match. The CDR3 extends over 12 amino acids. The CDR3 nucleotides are TGTGCCAGCATCTCGGACGGCGGGAGGGGGTTCTTC. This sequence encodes CASISDGGRGFF.

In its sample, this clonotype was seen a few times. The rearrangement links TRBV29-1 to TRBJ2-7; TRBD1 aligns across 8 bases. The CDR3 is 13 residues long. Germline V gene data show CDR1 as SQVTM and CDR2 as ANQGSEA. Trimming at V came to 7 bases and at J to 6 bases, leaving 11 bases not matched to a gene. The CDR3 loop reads CSAVPGQGAEQYF. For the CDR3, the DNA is TGCAGCGCTGTACCAGGGCAGGGGGCCGAGCAGTACTTC.

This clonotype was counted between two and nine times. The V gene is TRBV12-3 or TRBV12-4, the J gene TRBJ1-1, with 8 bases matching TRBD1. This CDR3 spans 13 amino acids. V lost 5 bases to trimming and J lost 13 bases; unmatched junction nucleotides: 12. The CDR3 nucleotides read TGTGCCAGCAGTAACCGGGACAGGCCCCTCGTTTTCTTT. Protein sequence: CASSNRDRPLVFF.

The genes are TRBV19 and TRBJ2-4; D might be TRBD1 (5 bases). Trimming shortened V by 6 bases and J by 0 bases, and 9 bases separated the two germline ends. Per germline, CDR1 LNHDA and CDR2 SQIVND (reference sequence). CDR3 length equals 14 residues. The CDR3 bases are TGTGCCAGTAGGAAGACAGTAGCCAAAAACATTCAGTACTTC. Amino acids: CASRKTVAKNIQYF.

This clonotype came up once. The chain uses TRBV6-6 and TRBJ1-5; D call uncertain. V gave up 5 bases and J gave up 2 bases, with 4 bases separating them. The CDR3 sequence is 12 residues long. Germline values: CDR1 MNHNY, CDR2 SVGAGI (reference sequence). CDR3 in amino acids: CASSGGNQPQHF. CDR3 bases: TGTGCCAGCAGTGGCGGCAATCAGCCCCAGCATTTT.

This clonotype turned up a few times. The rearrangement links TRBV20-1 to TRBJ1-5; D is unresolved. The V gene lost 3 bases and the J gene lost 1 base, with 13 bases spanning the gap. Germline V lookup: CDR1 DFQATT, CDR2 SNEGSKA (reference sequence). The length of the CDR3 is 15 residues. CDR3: CSASRGGISNQPQHF. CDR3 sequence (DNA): TGCAGTGCTAGCCGGGGAGGGATAAGCAATCAGCCCCAGCATTTT.

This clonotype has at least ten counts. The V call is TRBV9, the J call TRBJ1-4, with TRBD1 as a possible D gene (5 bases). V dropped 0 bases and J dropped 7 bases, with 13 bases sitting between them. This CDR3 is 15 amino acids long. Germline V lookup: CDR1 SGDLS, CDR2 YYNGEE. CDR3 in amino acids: CASSVERGWGEKLFF. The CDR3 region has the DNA TGTGCCAGCAGCGTAGAGAGGGGCTGGGGTGAAAAACTGTTTTTT.

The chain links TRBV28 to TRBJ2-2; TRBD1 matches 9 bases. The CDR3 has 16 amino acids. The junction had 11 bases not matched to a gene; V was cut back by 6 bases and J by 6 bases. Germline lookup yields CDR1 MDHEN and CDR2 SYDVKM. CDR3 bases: TGTGCCAGCAGCCAACCCGCCGGGACAGGGTCCGGGGAGCTGTTTTTT. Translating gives CASSQPAGTGSGELFF. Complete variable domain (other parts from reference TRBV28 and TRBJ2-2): DVKVTQSSRYLVKRTGEKVFLECVQDMDHENMFWYRQDPGLGLRLIYFSYDVKMKEKGDIPEGYSVSREKKERFSLILESASTNQTSMYLCASSQPAGTGSGELFFGEGSRLTVL.

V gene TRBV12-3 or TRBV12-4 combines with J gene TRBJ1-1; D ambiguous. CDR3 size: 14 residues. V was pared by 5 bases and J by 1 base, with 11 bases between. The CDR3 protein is CASSRAGRNTEAFF. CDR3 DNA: TGTGCCAGCAGTAGGGCTGGGCGGAACACTGAAGCTTTCTTT.

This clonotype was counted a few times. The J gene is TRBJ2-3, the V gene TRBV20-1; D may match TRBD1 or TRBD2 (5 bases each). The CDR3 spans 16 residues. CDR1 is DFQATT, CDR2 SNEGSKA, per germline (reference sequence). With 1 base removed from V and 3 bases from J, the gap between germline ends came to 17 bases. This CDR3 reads CSARGGPPFQTDTQYF. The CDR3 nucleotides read TGCAGTGCTAGAGGGGGACCTCCGTTTCAGACAGATACGCAGTATTTT.

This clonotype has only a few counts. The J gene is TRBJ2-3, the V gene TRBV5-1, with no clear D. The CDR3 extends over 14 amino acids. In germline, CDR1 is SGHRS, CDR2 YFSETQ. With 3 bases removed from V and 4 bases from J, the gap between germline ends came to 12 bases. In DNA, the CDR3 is TGCGCCAGCAGCTCGACCCGGCCCTCAGATACGCAGTATTTT. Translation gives CASSSTRPSDTQYF.

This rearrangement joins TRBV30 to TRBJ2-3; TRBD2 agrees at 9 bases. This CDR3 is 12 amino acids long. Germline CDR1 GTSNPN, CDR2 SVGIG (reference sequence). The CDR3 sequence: CARAGGKDTQYF. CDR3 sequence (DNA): TGTGCGCGAGCGGGGGGAAAGGATACGCAGTATTTT.

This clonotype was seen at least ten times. CDR3 sequence: CSARVNAGTGELFF. Written as DNA, the CDR3 is TGCAGTGCTAGAGTTAACGCAGGCACCGGGGAGCTGTTTTTT. This chain connects TRBV20-1 to TRBJ2-2; D not resolved. CDR3 size: 14 residues. Trimming removed 1 base at V and 4 bases at J, with 10 bases between. Germline V gene lookup returns CDR1 DFQATT and CDR2 SNEGSKA (reference sequence).

The CDR3 loop is CASSLGQYQPQHF. CDR3 DNA sequence: TGTGCCAGCAGCTTGGGACAGTATCAGCCCCAGCATTTT. The gene calls are TRBV7-2 and TRBJ1-5; TRBD1 agrees at 7 bases. The V segment lost 3 bases and the J segment 5 bases; nucleotides outside the gene matches: 1. Germline lookup yields CDR1 SGHTA and CDR2 FQGNSA. The CDR3 is made up of 13 amino acids.

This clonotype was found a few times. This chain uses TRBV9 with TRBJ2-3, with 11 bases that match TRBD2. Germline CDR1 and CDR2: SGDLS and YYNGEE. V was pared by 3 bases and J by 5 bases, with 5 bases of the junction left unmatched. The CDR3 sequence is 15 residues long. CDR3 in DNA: TGTGCCAGCAGCGCGACTAGCGGGACAGGAGATACGCAGTATTTT. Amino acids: CASSATSGTGDTQYF.

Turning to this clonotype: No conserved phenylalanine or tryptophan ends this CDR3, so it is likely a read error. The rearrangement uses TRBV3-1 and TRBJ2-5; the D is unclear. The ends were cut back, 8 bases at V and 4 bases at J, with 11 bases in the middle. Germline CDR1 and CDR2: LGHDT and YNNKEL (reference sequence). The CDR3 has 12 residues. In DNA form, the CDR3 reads TGTGCCAGCGTTGGCGGCGGAGAGACCCAGTACTTA. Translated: CASVGGGETQYL.

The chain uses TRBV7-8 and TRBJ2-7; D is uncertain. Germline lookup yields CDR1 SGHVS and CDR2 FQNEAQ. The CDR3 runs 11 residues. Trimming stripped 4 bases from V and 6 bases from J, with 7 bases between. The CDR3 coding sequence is TGTGCCAGCAGCTCCCTCGCCGAGCAGTACTTC. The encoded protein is CASSSLAEQYF.

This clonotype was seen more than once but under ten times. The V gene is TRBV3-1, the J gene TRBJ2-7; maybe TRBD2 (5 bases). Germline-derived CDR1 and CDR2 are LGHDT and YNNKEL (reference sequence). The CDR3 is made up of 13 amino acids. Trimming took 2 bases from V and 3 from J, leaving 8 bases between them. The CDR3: CASSQRRDYEQYF. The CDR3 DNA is TGTGCCAGCAGCCAACGCCGGGACTACGAGCAGTACTTC.